The 15 T cell receptor beta chains reported below all come from one sample, sequenced in a study of blood T cells in healthy people across ages. With a J-beta primer mix and a sample-barcoded 5' primer, a second PCR ran about 7 to 11 cycles. One entry per CDR3 protein results from TCRdb running MiXCR on the 5' RACE reads. In the table there are approximately 600,000 distinct CDR3 sequences, 58% of which are singletons. Sequenced input: blood. The source is a man aged 55 to 70 in good health.

This clonotype turned up a few times. The DNA for the CDR3 is TGTGCCAGCAGTTCCCTGGGGATCTACGAGCAGTACTTC. Translation gives CASSSLGIYEQYF. This sequence joins TRBV28 and TRBJ2-7; D uncertain. V was trimmed by 4 bases and J by 3 bases, leaving 10 bases between them. Germline values: CDR1 MDHEN, CDR2 SYDVKM. The CDR3 contains 13 residues.

CDR3 in amino acids: CASSQDWGGPYNEQFF. CDR3 coding DNA: TGCGCCAGCAGCCAAGATTGGGGGGGTCCATACAATGAGCAGTTCTTC. This rearrangement joins TRBV4-1 to TRBJ2-1; 7 bases are a match to TRBD2. Germline trimming cut 0 bases from V and 4 bases from J; bases unmatched to any gene: 6. This CDR3 is built from 16 residues. Germline loops: CDR1 MGHRA, CDR2 YSYEKL.

The V and J genes are TRBV7-2 and TRBJ2-4, with D perhaps matching TRBD1 (7 bases). The J call could be wrong; TRBJ2-5 is a better fit for the DNA end. The CDR3 loop spans 16 amino acids. Germline CDR1 and CDR2: SGHTA and FQGNSA. CDR3 nucleotides: TGTGCCAGCAGCCGCGGAGCTAGCGAGACAGGGGAGACCCAGTACTTC. Residues: CASSRGASETGETQYF.

V gene TRBV12-3 or TRBV12-4 combines with J gene TRBJ1-6; D perhaps matches TRBD1 (6 bases). There are 16 residues in the CDR3. Trimming took 5 bases from V and 7 from J, leaving 18 bases between them. The CDR3 coding sequence is TGTGCCAGCAGTCCCGACAGGTCCCTCGGGAATTCACCCCTCCACTTT. It translates to CASSPDRSLGNSPLHF.

Here the CDR3 DNA reads TGTGCCAGCAGCCCAGGAGAGGGTCAGCAGGGTACGCAGTATTTT. Its protein is CASSPGEGQQGTQYF. The chain has TRBV4-2 and TRBJ2-3; D is tentatively TRBD1 or TRBD2 (5 bases each). V gave up 4 bases and J gave up 8 bases, with 19 bases separating them. The germline CDR1 and CDR2 sequences are LGHNA and YNFKEQ. The CDR3 spans 15 residues.

This clonotype appeared a single time. Sequence at one end of the junction differs from germline and may be a read error. The genes are TRBV29-1 and TRBJ2-3; weak D call: TRBD1 (6 bases). The CDR3 length is 14 residues. Germline V gene data show CDR1 as SQVTM and CDR2 as ANQGSEA. Written as DNA, the CDR3 is TGCAGCGTCGAAGGGACATTTGCCACAGATACGCAGTATTTT. Encoded protein: CSVEGTFATDTQYF.

The J gene is TRBJ2-7, the V gene TRBV12-3 or TRBV12-4; 7 bases agree with TRBD2. The CDR3 is made up of 14 amino acids. V lost 5 bases and J lost 1; bases outside the gene matches: 5. CDR3 sequence (DNA): TGTGCCAGCAGTCCTGGGACTATTTCCTACGAGCAGTACTTC. It is translated as CASSPGTISYEQYF.

Comment on this clonotype: Since the CDR3 does not end with the conserved phenylalanine or tryptophan, this likely comes from a read error. The J gene is TRBJ2-5, the V gene TRBV5-1; TRBD1 matches 9 bases. This CDR3 contains 14 residues. The V segment lost 5 bases and the J segment 5 bases; nucleotides outside the gene matches: 7. Germline CDR1 SGHRS, CDR2 YFSETQ. Here the CDR3 DNA reads TGCGCCAGCAGAAGGGACAGGGACGGGGAGACCCAGTACATC. As protein: CASRRDRDGETQYI.

CDR3 bases: TGCAGTCCCGGCGGGGGGCTTTGGGGTACTGAAGCTTTCTTT. This sequence encodes CSPGGGLWGTEAFF. V is TRBV20-1 and J is TRBJ1-1; maybe TRBD1 (6 bases). Trimming removed 8 bases from V and 5 bases from J, with 21 bases in between. Germline CDR1 and CDR2: DFQATT and SNEGSKA (reference sequence). The CDR3 has 14 amino acids.

The chain joins TRBV7-2 to TRBJ1-2, with D tentatively TRBD1 (5 bases). The CDR3 extends over 14 amino acids. V was pared by 5 bases and J by 5 bases, with 15 bases between. Germline V gives CDR1 SGHTA, CDR2 FQGNSA. CDR3 protein: CASSAAGAFYGYTF. The CDR3 DNA reads TGTGCCAGCAGCGCTGCCGGGGCCTTTTATGGCTACACCTTC.

This clonotype was recorded many times. The chain couples TRBV10-3 to TRBJ1-2; 10 bases agree with TRBD1. V lost 2 bases, J lost 7 bases, and 4 bases stayed unmatched. In germline, CDR1 is ENHRY, CDR2 SYGVKD. The CDR3 runs 14 residues. CDR3 loop: CAISEVTGGVGYTF. For the CDR3, the DNA is TGTGCCATCAGTGAGGTGACAGGGGGCGTTGGCTACACCTTC.

This clonotype appeared a single time. The chain uses TRBV24-1 and TRBJ2-5; D perhaps matches TRBD1 (6 bases). Germline-derived CDR1 and CDR2 are KGHDR and SFDVKD. With 4 bases removed from V and 5 bases from J, the gap between germline ends came to 10 bases. The CDR3 covers 13 residues. The CDR3 sequence is CATSEYREETQYF. CDR3 DNA sequence: TGTGCCACCAGTGAATACAGGGAGGAGACCCAGTACTTC.

J is TRBJ2-7 and V is TRBV29-1; D ambiguous. V was cut by 4 bases and J by 5 bases, with 12 bases left in between. The CDR3 contains 12 residues. Germline loops: CDR1 SQVTM, CDR2 ANQGSEA. This chain's CDR3 is CSVVVSADEQYF. CDR3 nucleotide sequence: TGCAGCGTTGTGGTCTCCGCGGACGAGCAGTACTTC.

About this clonotype itself: One end of the junction varies from germline; a read error may be responsible. The chain joins TRBV18 to TRBJ2-7; D perhaps matches TRBD2 (5 bases). This CDR3 is 13 amino acids long. Per germline, CDR1 KGHSH and CDR2 LQKENI. CDR3 coding DNA: TGTGCCAGCTTACCAGGCCTCCCGGGGGAGCAGTACTTC. This sequence encodes CASLPGLPGEQYF.

The chain recombines TRBV14 with TRBJ1-2; D not resolved. Germline V CDR1 and CDR2: SGHDN, FVKESK. This CDR3 is built from 13 residues. V lost 0 bases and J 7 bases, leaving 9 bases between the germline ends. CDR3: CASSQEYGLGYTF. Written as DNA, the CDR3 is TGTGCCAGCAGCCAAGAATACGGGCTTGGCTACACCTTC.